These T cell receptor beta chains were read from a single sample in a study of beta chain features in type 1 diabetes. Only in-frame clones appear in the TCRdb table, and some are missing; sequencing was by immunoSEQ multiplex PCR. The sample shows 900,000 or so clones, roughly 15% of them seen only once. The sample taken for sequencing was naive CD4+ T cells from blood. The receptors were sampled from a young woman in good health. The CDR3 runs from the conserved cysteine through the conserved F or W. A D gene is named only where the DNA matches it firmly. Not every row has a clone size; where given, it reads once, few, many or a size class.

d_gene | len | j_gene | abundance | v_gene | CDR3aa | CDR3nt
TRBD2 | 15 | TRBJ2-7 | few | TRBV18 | CASSPTSGISYEQYF | TGTGCCAGCTCACCCACTAGCGGGATTAGCTACGAGCAGTACTTC
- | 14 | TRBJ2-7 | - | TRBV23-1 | CAMAATLGFHEQYF | TGCGCCATGGCCGCGACCCTCGGCTTCCACGAGCAGTACTTC
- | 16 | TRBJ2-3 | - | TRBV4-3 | CASSPGGGRGTDTQYF | TGCGCCAGCAGCCCAGGAGGGGGGCGGGGAACAGATACGCAGTATTTT
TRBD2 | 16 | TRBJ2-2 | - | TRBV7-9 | CASSLGSGGRARELFF | TGTGCCAGCAGCTTAGGCAGCGGCGGGAGGGCCAGGGAGCTGTTTTTT
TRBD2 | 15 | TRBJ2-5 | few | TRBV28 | CASSVRLAGKETQYF | TGTGCCAGCAGTGTCCGACTAGCGGGGAAAGAGACCCAGTACTTC
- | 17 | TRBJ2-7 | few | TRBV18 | CASSPSGTGARSYEQYF | TGTGCCAGCTCACCTTCGGGAACGGGAGCTAGGTCCTACGAGCAGTACTTC
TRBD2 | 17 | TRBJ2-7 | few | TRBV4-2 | CASSQGATSGFSYEQYF | TGTGCCAGCAGCCAGGGTGCGACTAGCGGGTTCTCCTACGAGCAGTACTTC
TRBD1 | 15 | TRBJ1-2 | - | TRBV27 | CASSPSRQGNYGYTF | TGTGCCAGCAGCCCTAGTAGACAGGGAAACTATGGCTACACCTTC
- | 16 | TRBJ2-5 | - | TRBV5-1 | CASSLGLGLTRETQYF | TGCGCCAGCAGCTTGGGTCTGGGGTTAACGAGAGAGACCCAGTACTTC
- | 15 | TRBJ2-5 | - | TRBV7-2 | CASSLAGTQQETQYF | TGTGCCAGCAGCTTAGCGGGGACTCAACAAGAGACCCAGTACTTC
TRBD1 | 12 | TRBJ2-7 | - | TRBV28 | CASRQGTYEQYF | TGTGCCAGCAGACAGGGGACCTACGAGCAGTACTTC
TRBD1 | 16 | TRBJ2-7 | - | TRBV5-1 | CARRDRGTGSSYEQYF | TGCGCCAGACGTGACCGCGGGACAGGGAGCTCCTACGAGCAGTACTTC
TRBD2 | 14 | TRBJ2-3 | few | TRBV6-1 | CASLAGDLAVSQYF | TGTGCCAGCCTAGCGGGAGATCTCGCCGTGTCGCAGTATTTT
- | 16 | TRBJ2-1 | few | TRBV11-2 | CASSLVSQGGMNEQFF | TGTGCCAGCAGCTTAGTGAGTCAGGGGGGTATGAATGAGCAGTTCTTC
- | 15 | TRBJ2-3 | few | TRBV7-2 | CASTLTPLSTDTQYF | TGTGCCAGCACCCTTACACCCCTTAGCACAGATACGCAGTATTTT
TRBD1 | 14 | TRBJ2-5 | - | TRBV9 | CASSAPDRGETQYF | TGTGCCAGCAGCGCACCCGACAGGGGAGAGACCCAGTACTTC
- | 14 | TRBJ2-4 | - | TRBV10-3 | CASRDHGRQNIQYF | TGTGCCAGCCGGGACCACGGCCGGCAAAACATTCAGTACTTC
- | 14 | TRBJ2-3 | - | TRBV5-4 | CASSSPPFTDTQYF | TGTGCCAGCAGCTCCCCCCCCTTCACAGATACGCAGTATTTT
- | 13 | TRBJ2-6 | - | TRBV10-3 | CAISAEEGNVLTF | TGTGCCATCAGTGCAGAAGAAGGGAACGTCCTGACTTTC
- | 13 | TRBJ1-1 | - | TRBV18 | CASSGVWDTEAFF | TGTGCCAGCTCAGGAGTTTGGGACACTGAAGCTTTCTTT
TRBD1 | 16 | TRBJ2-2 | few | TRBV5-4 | CASSSSRDRGGPGLFF | TGTGCCAGCAGCTCGTCCCGGGACAGGGGCGGGCCGGGGCTGTTTTTT
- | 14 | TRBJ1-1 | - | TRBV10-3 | CAIKSGAVDTEAFF | TGTGCCATCAAGAGCGGGGCGGTGGACACTGAAGCTTTCTTT
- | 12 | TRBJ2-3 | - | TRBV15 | CATSLFVSTQYF | TGTGCCACCAGCCTCTTCGTGAGTACGCAGTATTTT
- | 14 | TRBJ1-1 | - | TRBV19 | CASSMSPGNTEAFF | TGTGCCAGTAGTATGTCTCCTGGGAACACTGAAGCTTTCTTT
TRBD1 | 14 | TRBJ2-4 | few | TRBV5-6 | CASSSSRQGDIQYF | TGTGCCAGCAGCTCGTCCCGTCAGGGGGACATTCAGTACTTC
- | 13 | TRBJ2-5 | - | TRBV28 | CASRPGGQETQYF | TGTGCCAGCAGACCCGGGGGTCAAGAGACCCAGTACTTC
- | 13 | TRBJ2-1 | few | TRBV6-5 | CASIILLYNEQFF | TGTGCCAGCATCATCCTACTCTACAATGAGCAGTTCTTC
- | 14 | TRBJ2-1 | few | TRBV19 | CASSPGLSGNEQFF | TGTGCCAGTAGCCCGGGACTTTCGGGAAATGAGCAGTTCTTC
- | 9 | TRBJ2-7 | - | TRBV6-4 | CASDSEQYF | TGTGCCTCCGACAGTGAGCAGTACTTC
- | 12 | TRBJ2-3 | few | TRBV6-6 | CASSYEWNTQYF | TGTGCCAGCAGTTACGAATGGAATACGCAGTATTTT
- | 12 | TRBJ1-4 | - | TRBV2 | CASSEAREKLFF | TGTGCCAGCAGTGAAGCGCGTGAAAAACTGTTTTTT
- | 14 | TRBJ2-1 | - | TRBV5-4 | CASSLGGSDSEQFF | TGTGCCAGCAGCTTGGGTGGATCCGATAGTGAGCAGTTCTTC
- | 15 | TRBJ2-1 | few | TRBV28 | CASLKRVISYNEQFF | TGTGCCAGCTTAAAGCGGGTTATCTCCTACAATGAGCAGTTCTTC
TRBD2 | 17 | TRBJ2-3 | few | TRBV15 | CATSRDLAGTWTDTQYF | TGTGCCACCAGCAGAGACTTAGCGGGAACGTGGACAGATACGCAGTATTTT
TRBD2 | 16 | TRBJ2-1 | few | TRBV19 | CASSIGGGRQYNEQFF | TGTGCCAGTAGTATAGGGGGCGGGAGACAATACAATGAGCAGTTCTTC
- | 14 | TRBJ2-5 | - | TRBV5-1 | CASSLRHSEETQYF | TGCGCCAGCAGCTTACGCCACAGTGAAGAGACCCAGTACTTC
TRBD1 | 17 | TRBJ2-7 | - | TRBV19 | CASSTRRDRGPGYEQYF | TGTGCCAGTAGCACTCGGCGGGACAGGGGGCCCGGGTACGAGCAGTACTTC
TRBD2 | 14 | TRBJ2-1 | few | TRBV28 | CASSLAGRADEQFF | TGTGCCAGCAGTTTAGCAGGGAGGGCGGATGAGCAGTTCTTC
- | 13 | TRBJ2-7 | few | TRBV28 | CASTPGGGYEQYF | TGTGCCAGCACCCCCGGAGGGGGCTACGAGCAGTACTTC
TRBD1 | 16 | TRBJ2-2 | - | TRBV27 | CASTPSGQTNTGELFF | TGTGCCAGCACTCCATCGGGACAGACGAACACCGGGGAGCTGTTTTTT
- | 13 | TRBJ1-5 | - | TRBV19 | CASRGEGRQPQHF | TGTGCCAGTAGGGGCGAGGGTCGTCAGCCCCAGCATTTT
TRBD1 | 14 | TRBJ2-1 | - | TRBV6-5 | CAIRGQGTPNEQFF | TGTGCCATCAGGGGACAGGGGACCCCCAATGAGCAGTTCTTC
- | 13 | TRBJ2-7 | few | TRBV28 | CASSLQGSLGQYF | TGTGCCAGCAGTTTACAGGGCAGCCTAGGGCAGTACTTC
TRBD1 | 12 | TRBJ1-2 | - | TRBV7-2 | CASSSGGYGYTF | TGTGCCAGCAGTTCAGGGGGCTATGGCTACACCTTC
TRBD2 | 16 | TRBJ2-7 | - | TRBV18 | CASSPPTSGGTYEQYF | TGTGCCAGCTCACCACCGACTAGCGGGGGTACCTACGAGCAGTACTTC